The rows below give T cell receptor beta chains drawn from one sample of a study of long-term antiretroviral therapy in people with HIV. Some clones are missing from TCRdb's copy, which holds only in-frame ones; the method was immunoSEQ multiplex PCR. The data show some 16,000 clones, 77% seen once. The source was unsorted PBMCs, collected 2.1 years after starting antiretroviral therapy. Every receptor here comes from a man aged 35-49 years with HIV. Both conserved end residues are part of each CDR3. D genes are given only for firm matches. Clone size is given for some rows only: seen once, a few or many times, or a class if the clone is expanded.

size	D	V	J	DNA	CDR3
-	-	TRBV27	TRBJ1-6	TGTGCCAGCAGTTTATCAGGGTTAAGGGTAAATAATTCACCCCTCCACTTT	CASSLSGLRVNNSPLHF
few	TRBD2	TRBV7-2	TRBJ2-7	TGTGCCAGCAGCCCCAGGTTAGCGGGGGGCAGGTCCTACGAGCAGTACTTC	CASSPRLAGGRSYEQYF
-	TRBD2	TRBV7-8	TRBJ2-1	TGTGCCAGCAGCTTATCGGGACTAGCGTCCAATGAGCAGTTCTTC	CASSLSGLASNEQFF
once	-	TRBV6-7	TRBJ1-5	TGTGCCAGCAATCTACACAGCTCCAATCAGCCCCAGCATTTT	CASNLHSSNQPQHF
-	-	TRBV5-1	TRBJ2-7	TGCGCCAGCAGCCCGGGGGACAGCCGCTCCTACGAGCAGTACTTC	CASSPGDSRSYEQYF
-	-	TRBV7-2	TRBJ2-1	TGTGCCAGCAGCTTAGTCCAGGGGCTTGGGGATGAGCAGTTCTTC	CASSLVQGLGDEQFF
-	-	TRBV29-1	TRBJ1-1	TGCAGCGTTGAAGAGGCAGAGGGCGAAGCTTTCTTT	CSVEEAEGEAFF
-	TRBD2	TRBV4-1	TRBJ2-7	TGCGCCAGCAGCCAAGATAGGCTAGCGGGGGAGCAGTACTTC	CASSQDRLAGEQYF
-	-	TRBV27	TRBJ2-5	TGTGCCAGCAGTTTATTGGCTAGCGAAGAGACCCAGTACTTC	CASSLLASEETQYF
-	-	TRBV6-1	TRBJ1-5	TGTGCCAGCAGTGAAGAAGTTGGGGTGCAGGTCAATCAGCCCCAGCATTTT	CASSEEVGVQVNQPQHF
-	TRBD1	TRBV5-1	TRBJ1-3	TGCGCCAGCAGCGACCAGGGGGCGGGTGGAAACACCATATATTTT	CASSDQGAGGNTIYF
-	-	TRBV18	TRBJ2-7	TGTGCCAGCTCACCACCGATATTGGACGAGCAGTACTTC	CASSPPILDEQYF
few	-	TRBV27	TRBJ2-7	TGTGCCAGCAGTTTTTCCGGAGACTACGAGCAGTACTTC	CASSFSGDYEQYF
few	-	TRBV27	TRBJ1-6	TGTGCCAGCAGAAGACAGACTGATAATTCACCCCTCCACTTT	CASRRQTDNSPLHF
-	-	TRBV7-9	TRBJ1-2	TGTGCCAGCAGCGTTGGGGGGGAGGTCTATGGCTACACCTTC	CASSVGGEVYGYTF
-	-	TRBV7-2	TRBJ1-1	TGTGCCAGCAGTTTCCAGTCGGGGAACACTGAAGCTTTCTTT	CASSFQSGNTEAFF
once	-	TRBV5-6	TRBJ2-1	TGTGCCAGCAGCTCAGGCAGGAGGGGGGGCCTTGAGCAGTTCTTC	CASSSGRRGGLEQFF
-	TRBD1	TRBV4-2	TRBJ2-3	TGTGCCAGCAGCCATACAGGGGATGAGACAGATACGCAGTATTTT	CASSHTGDETDTQYF
-	-	TRBV2	TRBJ2-3	TGTGCCAGCAGTAGCACAGATACGCAGTATTTT	CASSSTDTQYF
-	-	TRBV19	TRBJ1-1	TGTGCCAGTGCCCGGGGTGGGACTGAAGCTTTCTTT	CASARGGTEAFF
-	-	TRBV7-9	TRBJ2-7	TGTGCCAGCAGCGCCGAAAGGACTTATCCCTACGAGCAGTACTTC	CASSAERTYPYEQYF